A single T cell receptor beta chain is shown here with its context. Original processing notes: Reference gene primer amplification gave nucleated cell count estimates. Using immunoSEQ multiplex PCR, the repertoire was profiled, and TCRdb retains in-frame clones only, with some absent. That table is the source of V, J and clone size, and D and trimming were worked out from the DNA. The sample gives under 550,000 clones, around nine tenths of which show up once; approximately 0.92% is in the top ten. The length of the CDR3 is 15 residues. The V gene's germline CDR1 is MGHRA and CDR2 YSYEKL. Trimming stripped 0 bases from V and 0 bases from J, with 8 bases between. The record originates from a study of blood T cell repertoires in COVID-19. On the study more broadly: Samples representing acute and convalescent COVID-19 were sourced from the United States, Italy and Spain.

A Seattle source enrolled patients during active infection and followed them longitudinally. The sequenced sample was peripheral blood. The chain carries TRBV4-1 and TRBJ1-1, with a tentative D call TRBD1 (6 bases). The sequence was obtained from a man between 18 and 29 years old with COVID-19, enrolled during active disease. The CDR3 sequence: CASSQDGQMNTEAFF. As DNA, the CDR3 is TGCGCCAGCAGCCAAGATGGACAGATGAACACTGAAGCTTTCTTT.